This T cell receptor beta chain appears in the sequencing data of a study of T cell repertoires in cytomegalovirus infection. Overall study: Evidence of both CMV infection and a matching HLA type came from public TCR beta signatures.

Each CDR3 protein is one row after TCRdb ran MiXCR on the reads. The table includes about 130,000 distinct CDR3 sequences, about 10% detected once. V was cut by 3 bases and J by 1 base, with 7 bases left in between. The CDR3 loop spans 13 amino acids. Germline V lookup: CDR1 SGHRS, CDR2 YFSETQ. Whole-study results and caveats: Dominant in the ex vivo response were TCR beta clonotypes restricted by HLA-C and specific for CMV. The cumulative frequency of public TCR beta families identified carriers of CMV plus the relevant HLA.

This clonotype came up many times. The antigen is undetermined. The sequence was obtained from a human donor in good health (CMV status not recorded). Some clones in this sample may be carry-over from other donors' samples. The rearrangement joins TRBV5-1 to TRBJ1-1; possibly TRBD1 for D (5 bases). Material for sequencing was PBMCs. The CDR3 is CASSWDGNTEAFF. The CDR3 coding sequence is TGCGCCAGCAGCTGGGACGGGAACACTGAAGCTTTCTTT.